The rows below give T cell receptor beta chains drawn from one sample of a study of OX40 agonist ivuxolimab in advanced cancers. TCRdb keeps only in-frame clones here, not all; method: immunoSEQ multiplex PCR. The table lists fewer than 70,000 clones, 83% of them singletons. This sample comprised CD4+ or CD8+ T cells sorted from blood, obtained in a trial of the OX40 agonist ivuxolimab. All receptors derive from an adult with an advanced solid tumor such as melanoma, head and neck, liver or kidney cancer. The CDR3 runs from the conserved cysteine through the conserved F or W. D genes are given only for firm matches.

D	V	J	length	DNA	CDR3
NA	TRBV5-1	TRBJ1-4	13	TGCGCCAGCAGCTGGCCTGATAATGAAAAACTGTTTTTT	CASSWPDNEKLFF
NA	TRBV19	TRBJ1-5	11	TGTGCCACCGGGGCCGATCAGCCCCAGCATTTT	CATGADQPQHF
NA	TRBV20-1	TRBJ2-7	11	TGCAGTGCTGGGGGAACCTACGAGCAGTACTTC	CSAGGTYEQYF
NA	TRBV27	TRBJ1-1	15	TGTGCCAGCAGTCCGGACCGCAATCAGAACACTGAAGCTTTCTTT	CASSPDRNQNTEAFF
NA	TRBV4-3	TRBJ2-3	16	TGCGCCAGCAGCCAAGAGGGGAGGGGGCAGGGAGATACGCAGTATTTT	CASSQEGRGQGDTQYF
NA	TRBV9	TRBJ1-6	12	TGTGCCAGCAGCGGGGGTTCGGGGTCCCTCCACTTT	CASSGGSGSLHF
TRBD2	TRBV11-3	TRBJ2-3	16	TGTGCCAGCAGCTCTGGACTAGCGGGGCACACAGATACGCAGTATTTT	CASSSGLAGHTDTQYF
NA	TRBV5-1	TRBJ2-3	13	TGCGCCAGCAATACAATTCACACAGATACGCAGTATTTT	CASNTIHTDTQYF
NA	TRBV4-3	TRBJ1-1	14	TGCGCCAGCAGACCGGGGACAATGAACACTGAAGCTTTCTTT	CASRPGTMNTEAFF
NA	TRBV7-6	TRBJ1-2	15	TGTGCCAGCAGCCCCAGGGGACGAGGGAACTATGGCTACACCTTC	CASSPRGRGNYGYTF
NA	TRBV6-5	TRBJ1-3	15	TGTGCCAGCAGTTACTCGCAAGGAGTTGGAAACACCATATATTTT	CASSYSQGVGNTIYF
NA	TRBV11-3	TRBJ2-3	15	TGTGCCAGCAGCTTAGGTCAGGGGAGCACAGATACGCAGTATTTT	CASSLGQGSTDTQYF
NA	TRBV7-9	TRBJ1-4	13	TGTGCCAGCAGCTTAGTAAGCTACGAAAAACTGTTTTTT	CASSLVSYEKLFF
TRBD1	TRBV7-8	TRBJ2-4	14	TGTGCCAGCAGCTTCAGGGGGTCCAAAAACATTCAGTACTTC	CASSFRGSKNIQYF
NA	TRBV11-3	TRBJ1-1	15	TGTGCCAGCAGCCCCAGGGCGGGGCGAAGGACTGAAGCTTTCTTT	CASSPRAGRRTEAFF
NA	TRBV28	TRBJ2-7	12	TGTGCCAGCCTAGGAATGTTCAACGAGCAGTACTTC	CASLGMFNEQYF